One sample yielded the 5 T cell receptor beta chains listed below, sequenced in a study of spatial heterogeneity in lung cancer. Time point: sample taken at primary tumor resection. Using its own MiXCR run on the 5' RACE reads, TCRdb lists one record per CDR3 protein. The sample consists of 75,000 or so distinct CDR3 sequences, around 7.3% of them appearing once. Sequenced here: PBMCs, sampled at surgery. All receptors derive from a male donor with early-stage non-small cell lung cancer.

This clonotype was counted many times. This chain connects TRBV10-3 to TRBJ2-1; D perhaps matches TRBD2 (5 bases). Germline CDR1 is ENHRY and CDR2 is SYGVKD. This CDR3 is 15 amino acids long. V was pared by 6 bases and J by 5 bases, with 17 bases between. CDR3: CAISPLPQEDNEQFF. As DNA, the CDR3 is TGTGCCATCAGCCCTCTCCCCCAGGAGGACAATGAGCAGTTCTTC.

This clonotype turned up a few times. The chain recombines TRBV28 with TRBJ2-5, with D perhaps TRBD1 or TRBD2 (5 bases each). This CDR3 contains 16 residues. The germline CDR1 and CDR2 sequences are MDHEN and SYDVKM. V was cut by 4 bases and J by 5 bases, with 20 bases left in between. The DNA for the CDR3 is TGTGCCAGCAGTTGGGGAGTGGGGCAAGGGATCGAGACCCAGTACTTC. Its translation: CASSWGVGQGIETQYF.

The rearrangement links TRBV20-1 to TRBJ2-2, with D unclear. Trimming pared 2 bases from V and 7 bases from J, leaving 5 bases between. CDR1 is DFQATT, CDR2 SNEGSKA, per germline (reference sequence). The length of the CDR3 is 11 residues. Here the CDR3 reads CSARWIGELFF. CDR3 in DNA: TGCAGTGCTAGATGGATCGGGGAGCTGTTTTTT.

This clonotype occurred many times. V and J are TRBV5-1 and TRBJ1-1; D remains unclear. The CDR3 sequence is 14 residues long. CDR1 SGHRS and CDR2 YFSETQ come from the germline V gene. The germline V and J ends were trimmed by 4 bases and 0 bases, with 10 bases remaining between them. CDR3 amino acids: CASSHRSMNTEAFF. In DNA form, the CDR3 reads TGCGCCAGCAGCCACAGAAGCATGAACACTGAAGCTTTCTTT.

As DNA, the CDR3 is TGCAGTGCGAAAGGCGCGAAGCACTCCTACAATGAGCAGTTCTTC. Translated, it gives CSAKGAKHSYNEQFF. This chain uses TRBV20-1 with TRBJ2-1; D gene ambiguous. CDR3 length: 15 amino acids. Germline V gives CDR1 DFQATT, CDR2 SNEGSKA (reference sequence). Between the trimmed V and J ends, which lost 6 bases and 0 bases, there was a span of 15 bases.